Below are 18 T cell receptor beta chains sequenced from a single sample in a study of cytomegalovirus exposure and HLA in healthy donors (dated by TCRdb to the late 2010s). The method was the immunoSEQ multiplex PCR assay. The multiplex PCR relied on a mix of 60 forward primers for TCR Vbeta segments and 13 reverse primers for TCR Jbeta segments. TCRdb took this table from immuneACCESS and kept in-frame rearrangements with V and J called. Such tables lack part of the clones; where checked against another copy, unresolved V genes explain under half of the gap, and the rest is unexplained. In this sample the table shows approximately 150,000 clones, 75% to 90% of which occur a single time. The top ten clonotypes cover approximately 2.1% of the sample. The sample comprised PBMCs. These receptors all come from a male donor in good health and CMV-seronegative.

V and J are TRBV29-1 and TRBJ1-2; no reliable D call. The CDR3 length is 14 residues. Trimming pared 3 bases from V and 2 bases from J, leaving 13 bases between. Germline V gene lookup returns CDR1 SQVTM and CDR2 ANQGSEA. The CDR3 protein is CSVDPGGQNYGYTF. CDR3 DNA sequence: TGCAGCGTTGACCCTGGAGGGCAGAACTATGGCTACACCTTC.

The chain is built from TRBV27 and TRBJ2-2; D may be TRBD1 (5 bases). The CDR3 is 16 amino acids. Germline lookup yields CDR1 MNHEY and CDR2 SMNVEV (reference sequence). Trimming pared 7 bases from V and 2 bases from J, leaving 17 bases between. CDR3 loop: CASNLAGSANTGELFF. DNA of the CDR3: TGTGCCAGCAACCTCGCAGGGTCGGCAAACACCGGGGAGCTGTTTTTT.

The chain has TRBV18 and TRBJ1-2; 8 bases match TRBD1. J gave up 7 bases and V 0 bases, and 13 bases lay outside the gene matches. This CDR3 comprises 17 residues. Germline V gives CDR1 KGHSH, CDR2 LQKENI. Written as DNA, the CDR3 is TGTGCCAGCTCACCACCGAACGGTGTGACAGGGGAACGTGGCTACACCTTC. Translation gives CASSPPNGVTGERGYTF. Combining the CDR3 with reference TRBV18 and TRBJ1-2 gives the whole variable domain NAGVMQNPRHLVRRRGQEARLRCSPMKGHSHVYWYRQLPEEGLKFMVYLQKENIIDESGMPKERFSAEFPKEGPSILRIQQVVRGDSAAYFCASSPPNGVTGERGYTFGSGTRLTVV.

V and J are TRBV4-1 and TRBJ1-5, with 9 bases aligning to TRBD1. The V and J ends lost 4 bases and 6 bases, in that order; junction bases with no gene match: 1. Germline CDR1 reads MGHRA; CDR2 reads YSYEKL. The CDR3 runs 13 residues. In DNA, the CDR3 is TGCGCCAGCAGCCGGACAGGGGTTCAGCCCCAGCATTTT. It translates to CASSRTGVQPQHF.

The CDR3 sequence: CASSYPAGGEEKLFF. The CDR3 DNA follows: TGTGCCAGCAGTTACCCCGCAGGGGGAGAAGAAAAACTGTTTTTT. The genes are TRBV6-5 and TRBJ1-4; 7 bases are shared with TRBD1. CDR3 size: 15 residues. CDR1 and CDR2 (germline): MNHEY, SVGAGI. V lost 2 bases, J lost 8 bases, and 8 bases stayed unmatched.

This chain links TRBV7-8 with TRBJ1-1; TRBD1 is a possible D gene (6 bases). The germline V and J ends were trimmed by 1 base and 1 base, with 7 bases remaining between them. Germline lookup yields CDR1 SGHVS and CDR2 FQNEAQ. CDR3 length: 14 amino acids. CDR3 sequence (DNA): TGTGCCAGCAGCTTAGACAGGGAGAACACTGAAGCTTTCTTT. It codes for CASSLDRENTEAFF.

The chain couples TRBV19 to TRBJ1-6; no clear D. The germline V and J ends were trimmed by 5 bases and 7 bases, with 9 bases remaining between them. CDR3 length: 13 residues. Germline V gene lookup returns CDR1 LNHDA and CDR2 SQIVND (reference sequence). The CDR3 region has the DNA TGTGCCAGTAGTTGGCTTCAAAATTCACCCCTCCACTTT. Encoded protein: CASSWLQNSPLHF.

Of note for this clone: The junction departs from the called germline gene at one end, perhaps through a read error. The chain links TRBV7-9 to TRBJ1-1; 7 bases are shared with TRBD1. CDR1 is SEHNR and CDR2 is FQNEAQ in the germline V gene (reference sequence). The length of the CDR3 is 14 residues. The CDR3 is CSSSLVPGGEGAFF. As DNA, the CDR3 is TGTTCCAGCAGCTTAGTGCCAGGGGGAGAGGGAGCTTTCTTT. Full variable domain (remainder filled in from reference TRBV7-9 and TRBJ1-1): DTGVSQNPRHKITKRGQNVTFRCDPISEHNRLYWYRQTLGQGPEFLTYFQNEAQLEKSRLLSDRFSAERPKGSFSTLEIQRTEQGDSAMYLCSSSLVPGGEGAFFGQGTRLTVV.

The chain couples TRBV18 to TRBJ1-1; tentatively, D is TRBD1 (6 bases). This CDR3 is built from 14 residues. Trimming cost V 8 bases and J 4 bases, with 17 bases left between them. CDR1 KGHSH and CDR2 LQKENI come from the germline V gene. The CDR3 nucleotides are TGTGCCAGCCGTGGTGGGGGGGCAGGCACTGAAGCTTTCTTT. Amino acids: CASRGGGAGTEAFF.

The V gene is TRBV19, the J gene TRBJ1-5; no clear D gene. V lost 3 bases to trimming and J lost 6 bases, with 15 bases between them. CDR1 and CDR2 from the germline V gene are LNHDA and SQIVND (reference sequence). The CDR3 has 15 amino acids. The DNA for the CDR3 is TGTGCCAGTAGTATCGGTTCGTTACCAGGTCAGCCCCAGCATTTT. Amino acid sequence: CASSIGSLPGQPQHF.

This rearrangement joins TRBV4-2 to TRBJ1-2, with no clear D. The CDR3 extends over 16 amino acids. V gave up 1 base and J gave up 0 bases, with 12 bases separating them. Germline CDR1 reads LGHNA; CDR2 reads YNFKEQ. CDR3 loop: CASSQGSTWANYGYTF. DNA of the CDR3: TGTGCCAGCAGCCAAGGGTCGACATGGGCTAACTATGGCTACACCTTC.

The CDR3 is CASTLTGGAMFGYTF. The CDR3 coding sequence is TGTGCCAGCACCTTGACAGGGGGGGCGATGTTCGGCTACACCTTC. The chain couples TRBV6-6 to TRBJ1-2; 9 bases agree with TRBD1. CDR3 length: 15 amino acids. CDR1 and CDR2 (germline): MNHNY, SVGAGI (reference sequence). J lost 8 bases, V lost 7 bases, and 14 bases had no gene match.

The chain combines TRBV7-9 with TRBJ1-4; D perhaps matches TRBD1 (5 bases). Germline loops: CDR1 SEHNR, CDR2 FQNEAQ (reference sequence). The ends were cut back, 4 bases at V and 5 bases at J, with 17 bases in the middle. The length of the CDR3 is 16 residues. The DNA of the CDR3 is TGTGCCAGCAGCTCCCGGGCCATCGGACAAAATGAAAAACTGTTTTTT. Amino acids: CASSSRAIGQNEKLFF.

The V gene is TRBV27, the J gene TRBJ1-2, with a weak D call TRBD1 (6 bases). This CDR3 spans 15 amino acids. V was clipped by 3 bases and J by 4 bases, with 15 bases between them. Germline V lookup: CDR1 MNHEY, CDR2 SMNVEV (reference sequence). CDR3: CASSFGGGRIYGYTF. CDR3 in DNA: TGTGCCAGCAGTTTTGGGGGGGGGCGCATCTATGGCTACACCTTC.

This chain joins TRBV11-2 and TRBJ1-2; 8 bases align to TRBD1. The CDR3 is 13 amino acids. The ends lost 1 base at V and 8 bases at J; junction bases unmatched: 3. Germline assignment: CDR1 SGHAT and CDR2 FQNNGV. The CDR3 nucleotides are TGTGCCAGCAGCTTAGCAGGGGGCGACGGCTACACCTTC. Translation: CASSLAGGDGYTF. Variable domain in full (rest from reference TRBV11-2 and TRBJ1-2): EAGVAQSPRYKIIEKRQSVAFWCNPISGHATLYWYQQILGQGPKLLIQFQNNGVVDDSQLPKDRFSAERLKGVDSTLKIQPAKLEDSAVYLCASSLAGGDGYTFGSGTRLTVV.

Of note for this clone: Other DNA sequences in this specimen translate into the identical CDR3. The chain employs TRBV20-1 and TRBJ2-1, with TRBD1 as a possible D gene (5 bases). Trimming removed 6 bases from V and 7 bases from J, with 7 bases in between. The germline V gene has CDR1 DFQATT and CDR2 SNEGSKA (reference sequence). The CDR3 contains 10 residues. In DNA form, the CDR3 reads TGCAGTGCGAAGGGGAATGAGCAGTTCTTC. Its protein product is CSAKGNEQFF.

A few counts support this clone. The rearrangement links TRBV2 to TRBJ1-1, with TRBD1 as a possible D gene (6 bases). Trimming shortened V by 7 bases and J by 3 bases, and 15 bases separated the two germline ends. CDR3 size: 14 residues. The germline V gene encodes CDR1 SNHLY and CDR2 FYNNEI. This CDR3 is CASNEQGDYTEAFF. In DNA, the CDR3 is TGTGCCAGCAACGAACAGGGTGATTACACTGAAGCTTTCTTT.

This chain links TRBV7-9 with TRBJ2-2, with D perhaps matching TRBD2 (5 bases). V dropped 5 bases and J dropped 4 bases, with 20 bases sitting between them. This CDR3 has 17 residues. CDR1 is SEHNR and CDR2 is FQNEAQ in the germline V gene (reference sequence). CDR3 DNA sequence: TGTGCCAGCAGCCCGACACGACTAAGCCTGGGCACCGGGGAGCTGTTTTTT. Amino acids: CASSPTRLSLGTGELFF.